The clone carrying this T cell receptor beta chain was counted between two and nine times. Its target is unknown. This specimen comes from a study of blood T cells in healthy people across ages. The study's findings and limits: Considered underestimates were the diversity estimates obtained from one million T cells.

V lost 5 bases, J lost 3 bases, and 14 bases lay in between. Germline-derived CDR1 and CDR2 are LNHDA and SQIVND (reference sequence). The CDR3 is 14 amino acids. Sample-barcoded 5' priming and a J-beta primer mix drove a second PCR of about 6 to 12 cycles. TCRdb passed the 5' RACE reads through MiXCR, listing each CDR3 protein once. The sample has more than 1,000,000 distinct CDR3 sequences, almost 25% seen once. These data were also reused for a study on T cells of mothers and their children.

The chain joins TRBV19 to TRBJ2-7, with D perhaps assigned TRBD1 or TRBD2 (6 bases each). This clonotype was obtained from a girl aged 2-15 years in good health. Sequencing was done on a sample of blood. CDR3 sequence (DNA): TGTGCCAGTAGTCTGGTAGGGGGACTCTACGAGCAGTACTTC. Amino acids: CASSLVGGLYEQYF. Full variable domain (remainder filled in from reference TRBV19 and TRBJ2-7): DGGITQSPKYLFRKEGQNVTLSCEQNLNHDAMYWYRQDPGQGLRLIYYSQIVNDFQKGDIAEGYSVSREKKESFPLTVTSAQKNPTAFYLCASSLVGGLYEQYFGPGTRLTVT.